This passage covers 11 T cell receptor beta chains from one sample sequenced in a study of cytomegalovirus exposure and HLA in healthy donors (dated by TCRdb to 2017 to 2019). Library preparation employed the immunoSEQ multiplex PCR assay. For the multiplex PCR, a mixture combining 60 forward primers for TCR Vbeta segments and 13 reverse primers for TCR Jbeta segments was used. Drawn from immuneACCESS, this table holds only the in-frame rearrangements with V and J called that TCRdb kept. Clones are partly lost; checked studies trace under half to an unresolved V gene and leave the rest unexplained. This sample gives about 190,000 clones in total; about 85% of them show up just once. In total, the top ten clones hold 3% to 4.5% of the sample. The specimen sequenced was PBMCs. Source of these receptors: a man aged 50 to 59 in good health and CMV-seronegative.

The rearrangement links TRBV4-3 to TRBJ1-2; the D gene is possibly TRBD1 (6 bases). Germline CDR1 and CDR2: LGHNA and YSLEER. V lost 4 bases to trimming and J lost 6 bases, with 21 bases between them. The CDR3 sequence is 16 residues long. The CDR3 nucleotides are TGCGCCAGCAGCCCAGAAAGAGGGGGGGGTCTGCATGGCTACACCTTC. Translated, it gives CASSPERGGGLHGYTF.

This CDR3 reads CASRRGHGTYEQYF. The DNA for the CDR3 is TGTGCCAGTAGGAGAGGACATGGTACCTACGAGCAGTACTTC. This sequence joins TRBV19 and TRBJ2-7; D is perhaps TRBD1 (5 bases). Trimming left V 6 bases short and J 2 bases short, with 14 bases between. The length of the CDR3 is 14 residues. Germline CDR1 and CDR2: LNHDA and SQIVND (reference sequence).

The rearrangement joins TRBV9 to TRBJ2-7, with 11 bases that match TRBD1. Germline CDR1 and CDR2: SGDLS and YYNGEE. There are 16 residues in the CDR3. After removal of 4 bases from V and 7 bases from J, the junction contained 13 bases not matched to a gene. The CDR3 region is CASSPRGDRGGREQYF. The CDR3 DNA is TGTGCCAGCAGCCCCCGGGGGGACAGGGGGGGTCGGGAGCAGTACTTC. Full variable domain (remainder filled in from reference TRBV9 and TRBJ2-7): DSGVTQTPKHLITATGQRVTLRCSPRSGDLSVYWYQQSLDQGLQFLIQYYNGEERAKGNILERFSAQQFPDLHSELNLSSLELGDSALYFCASSPRGDRGGREQYFGPGTRLTVT.

This chain links TRBV9 with TRBJ1-1; D gene unclear. In germline, CDR1 is SGDLS, CDR2 YYNGEE. CDR3 length equals 13 residues. Trimming stripped 3 bases from V and 0 bases from J, with 6 bases between. CDR3 nucleotide sequence: TGTGCCAGCAGCGCCGTAATGAACACTGAAGCTTTCTTT. Translation gives CASSAVMNTEAFF.

This clone was observed a few times. V and J are TRBV9 and TRBJ1-2, with D possibly matching TRBD1 (6 bases). The CDR3 length is 16 residues. The V gene's germline CDR1 is SGDLS and CDR2 YYNGEE. V was trimmed by 0 bases and J by 2 bases, leaving 14 bases between them. CDR3 bases: TGTGCCAGCAGCGTAGATCCTACCAGGGGAAACTATGGCTACACCTTC. Protein product: CASSVDPTRGNYGYTF.

The chain has TRBV11-2 and TRBJ2-3; no clear D. V lost 4 bases, J lost 3 bases, and 5 bases lay in between. CDR1 and CDR2 (germline): SGHAT, FQNNGV. The CDR3 totals 12 residues. The CDR3 coding sequence is TGTGCCAGCAGCTCGTTTACAGATACGCAGTATTTT. Amino acid sequence: CASSSFTDTQYF. Filled out from reference TRBV11-2 and TRBJ2-3, the complete variable domain reads EAGVAQSPRYKIIEKRQSVAFWCNPISGHATLYWYQQILGQGPKLLIQFQNNGVVDDSQLPKDRFSAERLKGVDSTLKIQPAKLEDSAVYLCASSSFTDTQYFGPGTRLTVL.

For this clone: A junction end diverges from the germline sequence, so it may reflect a read error. The rearrangement uses TRBV7-2 and TRBJ1-5; D remains unclear. This CDR3 contains 13 residues. CDR1 is SGHTA and CDR2 is FQGNSA in the germline V gene. This chain's CDR3 is CASSFRSSQPQHF. The CDR3 DNA follows: TGTGCCAGCAGCTTTCGTAGCAGTCAGCCCCAGCATTTT.

Remarks on this clone: Compared with germline, one end of the junction differs, possibly owing to a read error. The sample contains more than one DNA sequence encoding this CDR3. The J gene is TRBJ1-6, the V gene TRBV6-4; TRBD1 might be the D (6 bases). This CDR3 is 20 amino acids long. Germline-derived CDR1 and CDR2 are MRHNA and SNTAGT. Here the CDR3 DNA reads TGTGCCAGCAGTGACTCGAGTTTCCGACAGGACTCCCCTTATAATTCGCCCCTCCACTTT. This encodes CASSDSSFRQDSPYNSPLHF.

The rearrangement links TRBV9 to TRBJ2-5, with a tentative D call TRBD2 (6 bases). Trimming shortened V by 2 bases and J by 2 bases, and 7 bases separated the two germline ends. The CDR3 runs 13 residues. Germline V gene lookup returns CDR1 SGDLS and CDR2 YYNGEE. CDR3 sequence reads: CASSVEGQETQYF. The CDR3 DNA follows: TGTGCCAGCAGCGTGGAGGGACAAGAGACCCAGTACTTC. Full variable domain (missing parts from reference TRBV9 and TRBJ2-5): DSGVTQTPKHLITATGQRVTLRCSPRSGDLSVYWYQQSLDQGLQFLIQYYNGEERAKGNILERFSAQQFPDLHSELNLSSLELGDSALYFCASSVEGQETQYFGPGTRLLVL.

This clone was detected once. The CDR3 sequence: CASSPNLEDSEQFF. CDR3 DNA sequence: TGTGCCAGCTCACCGAACCTAGAAGACAGTGAGCAGTTCTTC. The chain carries TRBV18 and TRBJ2-1, with D possibly TRBD1 on 5 matching bases. Germline V gene data show CDR1 as KGHSH and CDR2 as LQKENI. Deletions cut 3 bases from V and 9 bases from J, with 15 bases between. There are 14 residues in the CDR3.

This clone was observed once. The CDR3 loop reads CASSLMTATNEKLFF. The CDR3 region has the DNA TGTGCCAGCAGTTTAATGACAGCAACTAATGAAAAACTGTTTTTT. The J gene is TRBJ1-4, the V gene TRBV2; perhaps TRBD1 as D (5 bases). Germline CDR1 SNHLY, CDR2 FYNNEI. CDR3 length: 15 amino acids. V was trimmed by 5 bases and J by 0 bases, leaving 10 bases between them.